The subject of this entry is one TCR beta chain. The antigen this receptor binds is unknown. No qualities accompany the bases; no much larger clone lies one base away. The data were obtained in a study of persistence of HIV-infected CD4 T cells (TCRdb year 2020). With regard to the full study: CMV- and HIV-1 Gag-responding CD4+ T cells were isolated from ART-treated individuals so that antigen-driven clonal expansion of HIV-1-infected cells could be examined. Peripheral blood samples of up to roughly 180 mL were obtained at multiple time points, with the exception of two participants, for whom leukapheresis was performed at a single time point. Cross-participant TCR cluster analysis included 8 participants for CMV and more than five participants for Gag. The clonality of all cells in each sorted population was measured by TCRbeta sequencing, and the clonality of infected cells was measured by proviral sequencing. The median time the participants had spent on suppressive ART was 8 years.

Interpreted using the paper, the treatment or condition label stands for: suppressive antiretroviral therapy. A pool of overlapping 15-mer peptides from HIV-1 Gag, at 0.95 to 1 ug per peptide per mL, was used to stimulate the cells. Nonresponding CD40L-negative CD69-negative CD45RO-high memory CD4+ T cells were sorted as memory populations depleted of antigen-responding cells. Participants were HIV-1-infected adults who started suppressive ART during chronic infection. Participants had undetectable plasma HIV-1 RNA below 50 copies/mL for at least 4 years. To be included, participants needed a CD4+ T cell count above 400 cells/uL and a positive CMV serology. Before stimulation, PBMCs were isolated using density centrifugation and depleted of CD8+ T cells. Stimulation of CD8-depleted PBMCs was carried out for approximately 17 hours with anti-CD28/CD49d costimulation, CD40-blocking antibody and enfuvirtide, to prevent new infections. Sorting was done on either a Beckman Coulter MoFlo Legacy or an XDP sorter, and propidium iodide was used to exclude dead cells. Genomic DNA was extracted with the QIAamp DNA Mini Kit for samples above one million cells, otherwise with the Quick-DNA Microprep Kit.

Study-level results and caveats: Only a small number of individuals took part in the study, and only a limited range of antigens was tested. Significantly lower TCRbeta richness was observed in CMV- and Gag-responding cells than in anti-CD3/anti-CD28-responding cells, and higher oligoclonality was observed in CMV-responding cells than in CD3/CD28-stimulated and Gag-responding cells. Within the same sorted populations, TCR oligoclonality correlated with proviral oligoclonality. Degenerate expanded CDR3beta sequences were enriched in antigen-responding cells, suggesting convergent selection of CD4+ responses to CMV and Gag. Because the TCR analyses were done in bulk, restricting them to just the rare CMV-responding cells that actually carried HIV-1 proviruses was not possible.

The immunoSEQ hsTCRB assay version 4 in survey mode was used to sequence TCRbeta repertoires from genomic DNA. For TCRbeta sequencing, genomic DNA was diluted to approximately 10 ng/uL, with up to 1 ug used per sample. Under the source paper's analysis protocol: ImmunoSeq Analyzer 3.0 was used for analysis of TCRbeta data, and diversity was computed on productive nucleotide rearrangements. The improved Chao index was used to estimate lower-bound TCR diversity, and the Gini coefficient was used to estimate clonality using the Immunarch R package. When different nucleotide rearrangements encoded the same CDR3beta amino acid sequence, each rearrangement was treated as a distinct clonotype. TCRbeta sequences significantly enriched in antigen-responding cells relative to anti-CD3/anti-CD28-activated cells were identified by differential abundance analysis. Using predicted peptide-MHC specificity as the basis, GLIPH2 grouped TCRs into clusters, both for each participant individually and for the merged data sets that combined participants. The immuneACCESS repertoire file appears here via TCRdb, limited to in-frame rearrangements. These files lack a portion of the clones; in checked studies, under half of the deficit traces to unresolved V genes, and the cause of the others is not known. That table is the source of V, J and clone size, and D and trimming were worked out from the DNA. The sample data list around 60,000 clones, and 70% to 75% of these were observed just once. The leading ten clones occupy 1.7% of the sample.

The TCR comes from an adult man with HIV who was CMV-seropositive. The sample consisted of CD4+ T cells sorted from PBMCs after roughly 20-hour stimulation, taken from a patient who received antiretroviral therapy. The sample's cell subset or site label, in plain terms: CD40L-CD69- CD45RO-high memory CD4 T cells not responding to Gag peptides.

The nucleotide sequence is TGTGCCAGCAGTTTGGGGTCCAATGAGCAGTTCTTC. Its protein product is CASSLGSNEQFF. Rearrangement joined TRBV2 to TRBJ2-1, with the D gene call left open. Taken from the germline V gene, the CDR1 and CDR2 loops are SNHLY and FYNNEI. Trimming costs V 5 bases and J 6 bases, and their ends lie 8 bases apart. The CDR3 sequence holds 12 residues, the cysteine and phenylalanine included. The entry retains the CDR3 DNA only, 36 bases that are in frame from base 1.